This T cell receptor (beta chain) comes out of a study of T cell responses to AZD1222 COVID-19 vaccine. Sequenced by immunoSEQ multiplex PCR; TCRdb stores in-frame clones only, minus some. The profile shows some 150,000 clones, 75% to 90% of them singletons. As regards this clone: Its antigen is currently unknown.

Regarding the study as a whole: Receipt of two AZD1222 doses was followed by a rise in Spike-specific TCR breadth and depth. White British donors predominated, females outnumbered males, and clonal diversity was possibly underestimated. Spike-wide vaccine-associated CD4 TCRs dominated at 160-218 and 743-854. It was only after the peak T cell response that any repertoires were sampled.

CDR3 length equals 13 residues. The V and J ends lost 4 bases and 1 base respectively, with 6 bases between them. Per germline, CDR1 SGHRS and CDR2 YFSETQ. Sequencing used peripheral blood, obtained after recovery from COVID-19. The genes are TRBV5-1 and TRBJ1-5; D is uncertain. This TCR was recovered from an adult who had recovered from COVID-19. The CDR3 coding sequence is TGCGCCAGCAGCCCGGACAGCAATCAGCCCCAGCATTTT. This codes for CASSPDSNQPQHF.